The 25 T cell receptor beta chains given below trace back to one sample, sequenced in a study of blood T cell repertoires in COVID-19. The assay was immunoSEQ multiplex PCR, and TCRdb's table has in-frame clones only and misses some. The table includes 250,000 to 300,000 clones, about 82% detected once. Material for sequencing was peripheral blood. The receptors come from a man aged 45-65 years with active or convalescent COVID-19.

In the case of this clone: This sample also contains other DNA sequences that code for the same CDR3. The chain combines TRBV14 with TRBJ2-7; D remains ambiguous. Germline V gene sequence: CDR1 SGHDN, CDR2 FVKESK. Between the trimmed V and J ends, which lost 3 bases and 0 bases, there was a span of 6 bases. The CDR3 is 13 residues long. The CDR3 DNA reads TGTGCCAGCAGCCAGGTTAGCTCCTACGAGCAGTACTTC. This codes for CASSQVSSYEQYF.

This rearrangement joins TRBV5-4 to TRBJ1-2; D unresolved. There are 14 residues in the CDR3. The V end was cut by 1 base, the J end by 4 bases, with 11 bases between. CDR1 and CDR2 from the germline V gene are SGHNT and YYREEE (reference sequence). The CDR3 region has the DNA TGTGCCAGCAGCTTGCCGGAGGCCCGCTATGGCTACACCTTC. This sequence encodes CASSLPEARYGYTF.

V usage is TRBV6-5 and J usage is TRBJ2-7; possible D gene TRBD2, 6 bases. Germline V gene lookup returns CDR1 MNHEY and CDR2 SVGAGI. The CDR3 runs 14 residues. The V and J ends lost 6 bases and 0 bases respectively, with 12 bases between them. DNA for the CDR3: TGTGCCAGCAGGCGGGATTTCAGCTCCTACGAGCAGTACTTC. Its protein product is CASRRDFSSYEQYF.

The V gene is TRBV19, the J gene TRBJ2-4; D is perhaps TRBD2 (6 bases). The ends were cut back, 3 bases at V and 3 bases at J, with 21 bases in the middle. Germline V gene lookup returns CDR1 LNHDA and CDR2 SQIVND (reference sequence). The CDR3 extends over 18 amino acids. The CDR3 loop reads CASSIGDGLRMGKNIQYF. The CDR3 coding sequence is TGTGCCAGTAGTATCGGAGATGGACTACGTATGGGCAAAAACATTCAGTACTTC.

This chain uses TRBV30 with TRBJ1-2; D is undetermined. V was trimmed by 3 bases and J by 7 bases, leaving 12 bases between them. The CDR3 has 12 amino acids. CDR1 is GTSNPN, CDR2 SVGIG, per germline (reference sequence). The CDR3 bases are TGTGCCTGGAGCATAGGGAGTTTTGGCTACACCTTC. This encodes CAWSIGSFGYTF. The full variable domain, in which reference TRBV30 and TRBJ1-2 provide the parts outside the CDR3, is SQTIHQWPATLVQPVGSPLSLECTVEGTSNPNLYWYRQAAGRGLQLLFYSVGIGQISSEVPQNLSASRPQDRQFILSSKKLLLSDSGFYLCAWSIGSFGYTFGSGTRLTVV.

The V call is TRBV12-3 or TRBV12-4, the J call TRBJ1-3; D remains unclear. The CDR3 runs to 13 residues. V lost 7 bases and J lost 0, with 7 bases in between. The CDR3 bases are TGTGCCAGCATAAAGCACTCTGGAAACACCATATATTTT. Protein product: CASIKHSGNTIYF.

The rearrangement links TRBV12-3 or TRBV12-4 to TRBJ1-1; 12 bases fit TRBD1. J lost 5 bases, V lost 6 bases, and 1 base had no gene match. The CDR3 spans 13 residues. The CDR3 bases are TGTGCCAGCAGGGGACAGGGGGCTACTGAAGCTTTCTTT. Protein: CASRGQGATEAFF.

The chain links TRBV30 to TRBJ1-5, with TRBD1 identical over 7 bases. V lost 0 bases and J lost 0; bases outside the gene matches: 14. CDR1 is GTSNPN, CDR2 SVGIG, per germline (reference sequence). CDR3 length: 19 residues. This CDR3 reads CAWSVGGYNPLGSNQPQHF. CDR3 sequence (DNA): TGTGCCTGGAGTGTAGGGGGCTACAACCCCTTGGGTAGCAATCAGCCCCAGCATTTT.

The gene calls are TRBV29-1 and TRBJ2-1; D may be TRBD2 (7 bases). Germline-derived CDR1 and CDR2 are SQVTM and ANQGSEA. The CDR3 is made up of 13 amino acids. Trimming removed 1 base from V and 6 bases from J, with 10 bases in between. The CDR3 nucleotides are TGCAGCGTTGAAGGGGGGGGCAGCAATGAGCAGTTCTTC. It is translated as CSVEGGGSNEQFF.

This clone was found a few times. The chain couples TRBV4-2 to TRBJ2-7, with D maybe TRBD2 (5 bases). V shed 1 base and J shed 0 bases, with 10 bases lying between them. Looked up from germline, CDR1 is LGHNA and CDR2 is YNFKEQ. The CDR3 covers 15 residues. DNA of the CDR3: TGTGCCAGCAGCCAAGGGGAGCGCGACTCCTACGAGCAGTACTTC. It is translated as CASSQGERDSYEQYF.

The CDR3 nucleotides are TGTGCCAGCAGTTTAGGCGGGAAGAGGACCTACGAGCAGTACTTC. This sequence encodes CASSLGGKRTYEQYF. The chain has TRBV28 and TRBJ2-7, with D possibly being TRBD2 (6 bases). The CDR3 consists of 15 residues. Trimming took off 2 bases at V and 2 bases at J, with 13 bases between the two ends. From germline, CDR1 is MDHEN and CDR2 SYDVKM.

This chain links TRBV7-9 with TRBJ2-3, with 8 bases matching TRBD1. Germline-derived CDR1 and CDR2 are SEHNR and FQNEAQ (reference sequence). The V segment lost 5 bases and the J segment 1 base; nucleotides outside the gene matches: 8. The CDR3 is made up of 16 amino acids. CDR3 coding DNA: TGTGCCAGCAGCCCTGGGACAGGTGGGGGCACAGATACGCAGTATTTT. Amino acid sequence: CASSPGTGGGTDTQYF.

The V call is TRBV2, the J call TRBJ2-1; 10 bases match TRBD2. The CDR3 length is 16 residues. Germline CDR1 reads SNHLY; CDR2 reads FYNNEI. The trim removed 6 bases at V and 2 bases at J, leaving 7 bases unmatched. The CDR3 sequence is CASSVTSGATYNEQFF. CDR3 coding DNA: TGTGCCAGCAGCGTAACTAGCGGGGCCACCTACAATGAGCAGTTCTTC.

This chain uses TRBV3-1 (or the pseudogene TRBV3-2) with TRBJ2-7, with no clear D. The V end lost 4 bases, the J end lost 6 bases, and 13 bases lay between the germline ends. Germline CDR1 and CDR2: LGHDT and YNNKEL (reference sequence). The CDR3 covers 13 residues. CDR3 loop: CASSRRPGTEQYF. The CDR3 nucleotides read TGTGCCAGCAGCCGTCGACCAGGAACCGAGCAGTACTTC.

The chain has TRBV7-3 and TRBJ2-1; D is perhaps TRBD2 (6 bases). The V and J ends lost 0 bases and 5 bases respectively, with 17 bases between them. The germline V gene encodes CDR1 SGHTA and CDR2 FQGTGA. This CDR3 is built from 17 residues. This chain's CDR3 is CASSLTAGLTSNNEQFF. The DNA for the CDR3 is TGTGCCAGCAGCTTAACGGCGGGGTTAACTAGCAACAATGAGCAGTTCTTC.

The chain combines TRBV7-9 with TRBJ1-1; the match to TRBD1 covers 9 bases. Germline CDR1 reads SEHNR; CDR2 reads FQNEAQ (reference sequence). With 5 bases clipped from V and 6 bases from J, the junction kept 13 bases outside the gene matches. The CDR3 has 16 residues. CDR3 loop: CASSRTGDLRFSEAFF. CDR3 coding DNA: TGTGCCAGCAGCAGGACAGGGGACCTAAGATTCTCTGAAGCTTTCTTT.

The J gene is TRBJ2-7, the V gene TRBV28; D not certain. This CDR3 region has 16 residues. Trimming took 6 bases from V and 0 from J, leaving 18 bases between them. CDR1 is MDHEN and CDR2 is SYDVKM in the germline V gene. CDR3 nucleotide sequence: TGTGCCAGCAGACCAACTATCGACTCGATCTCCTACGAGCAGTACTTC. As protein: CASRPTIDSISYEQYF.

The chain combines TRBV19 with TRBJ1-5; D is perhaps TRBD1 (6 bases). From germline, CDR1 is LNHDA and CDR2 SQIVND (reference sequence). There are 15 residues in the CDR3. V lost 7 bases and J lost 0, with 13 bases in between. The CDR3 DNA is TGTGCCAGTAAACAGGGTGGGTATAGCAATCAGCCCCAGCATTTT. The encoded protein is CASKQGGYSNQPQHF.

A few counts support this clone. The chain couples TRBV11-2 to TRBJ1-5; D unclear. The germline CDR1 and CDR2 sequences are SGHAT and FQNNGV. Deletions cut 0 bases from V and 6 bases from J, with 9 bases between. The CDR3 extends over 14 amino acids. Written as DNA, the CDR3 is TGTGCCAGCAGCTTAGACAGGTTGGGTCAGCCCCAGCATTTT. Its translation is CASSLDRLGQPQHF.

This clone was observed once. This rearrangement joins TRBV12-3 or TRBV12-4 to TRBJ2-2; D may be TRBD2 (6 bases). V was trimmed by 3 bases and J by 7 bases, leaving 9 bases between them. CDR3 length equals 13 residues. The CDR3 loop is CASSFAGGGELFF. The CDR3 nucleotides are TGTGCCAGCAGTTTTGCCGGGGGCGGGGAGCTGTTTTTT.

This clone came up once. This chain links TRBV15 with TRBJ2-7; TRBD2 is a possible D gene (5 bases). CDR3 length equals 13 residues. V was pared by 4 bases and J by 5 bases, with 12 bases between. Germline lookup yields CDR1 LNHNV and CDR2 YYDKDF (reference sequence). The CDR3 sequence: CATSNRLRDEQYF. Written as DNA, the CDR3 is TGTGCCACCAGCAATCGACTACGGGACGAGCAGTACTTC.

The chain is built from TRBV5-1 and TRBJ1-4; tentatively, D is TRBD1 (6 bases). The CDR3 length is 13 residues. Germline CDR1 and CDR2: SGHRS and YFSETQ. V gave up 4 bases and J gave up 7 bases, with 11 bases separating them. The CDR3 sequence is CASSEGRGEKLFF. Here the CDR3 DNA reads TGCGCCAGCAGCGAGGGCAGGGGTGAAAAACTGTTTTTT.

J is TRBJ2-7 and V is TRBV6-5, with TRBD2 matching over 8 bases. Germline CDR1 is MNHEY and CDR2 is SVGAGI. Losses at the gene ends were 6 bases for V and 9 bases for J; bases not matched to a gene: 10. CDR3 size: 13 residues. The CDR3 DNA reads as TGTGCCAGCAGGCCTACCCCCCGGGGGGGGCAGTACTTC. Amino acid sequence: CASRPTPRGGQYF.

V usage is TRBV9 and J usage is TRBJ2-7; 9 bases fit TRBD2. With V trimmed by 4 bases and J by 6 bases, 11 bases remained unmatched. Germline V gives CDR1 SGDLS, CDR2 YYNGEE. The CDR3 has 15 amino acids. CDR3 DNA sequence: TGTGCCAGCAGCCTTGTAGCGGGAGCGTTCGGCGAGCAGTACTTC. As protein: CASSLVAGAFGEQYF.

V and J are TRBV14 and TRBJ2-5; no reliable D call. V lost 0 bases and J lost 6, with 5 bases in between. The germline gives CDR1 SGHDN, CDR2 FVKESK. The length of the CDR3 is 12 residues. CDR3 region: CASSQDRQTQYF. As DNA, the CDR3 is TGTGCCAGCAGCCAAGACAGGCAGACCCAGTACTTC.